Presented here are 22 T cell receptor beta chains from one specimen sequenced in a study of OX40 agonist ivuxolimab in advanced cancers. Libraries were built with the immunoSEQ multiplex PCR assay. Entries here come from immuneACCESS through TCRdb and include only in-frame sequences with V and J called. Some clones fail to appear in such tables; in the studies checked, an unresolved V gene covers under half of the shortfall, and the cause of the remainder is unknown. The sample table records about 100,000 clones; 80% to 90% of these occur just once. Roughly 0.79% of the sample is held by the ten biggest clonotypes. The specimen was CD4+ or CD8+ T cells sorted from blood, collected in a trial of the OX40 agonist ivuxolimab. These receptors all stem from an adult with an advanced solid tumor such as melanoma, head and neck, liver or kidney cancer.

This clone was counted once. The V call is TRBV29-1, the J call TRBJ1-5, with 9 bases lining up with TRBD1. With V trimmed by 7 bases and J by 10 bases, 8 bases remained unmatched. The CDR3 is 12 residues long. Germline lookup yields CDR1 SQVTM and CDR2 ANQGSEA. CDR3 in amino acids: CSARTGEHPQHF. CDR3 sequence (DNA): TGCAGCGCCCGGACAGGGGAGCATCCCCAGCATTTT. Combining the CDR3 with reference TRBV29-1 and TRBJ1-5 gives the whole variable domain SAVISQKPSRDICQRGTSLTIQCQVDSQVTMMFWYRQQPGQSLTLIATANQGSEATYESGFVIDKFPISRPNLTFSTLTVSNMSPEDSSIYLCSARTGEHPQHFGDGTRLSIL.

V usage is TRBV21-1 and J usage is TRBJ2-3; the DNA was not compared with TRBD1, the D call given in the table. TRBV21-1 is marked as a pseudogene. CDR3 length equals 19 residues. The CDR3 reads CASSKDAGRGQTPTDTQYF. CDR3 DNA sequence: TGTGCCAGCAGCAAAGACGCGGGTAGGGGACAGACCCCCACAGATACGCAGTATTTT.

This chain uses TRBV6-4 with TRBJ2-3; 7 positions agree with TRBD1. This CDR3 region has 16 residues. Trimming took 3 bases from V and 5 from J; bases not matched to a gene: 11. Per the germline V gene, CDR1 is MRHNA and CDR2 is SNTAGT. The CDR3 DNA reads as TGTGCCAGCAGTGATACCTCAGGGGGTTCTAGAGATACGCAGTATTTT. Translation gives CASSDTSGGSRDTQYF.

The rearrangement links TRBV30 to TRBJ2-6, with D hard to call. Trimming removed 3 bases from V and 0 bases from J, with 3 bases in between. The CDR3 contains 13 residues. The germline gives CDR1 GTSNPN, CDR2 SVGIG (reference sequence). CDR3 residues: CAWSGSGANVLTF. The CDR3 region has the DNA TGTGCCTGGAGCGGCTCTGGGGCCAACGTCCTGACTTTC.

This chain joins TRBV29-1 and TRBJ2-2; tentative D call: TRBD1 (6 bases). The V gene lost 3 bases and the J gene lost 4 bases, with 15 bases spanning the gap. Germline loops: CDR1 SQVTM, CDR2 ANQGSEA. The length of the CDR3 is 15 residues. CDR3 in DNA: TGCAGCGTTGATTCTAACACAGGGACCACCGGGGAGCTGTTTTTT. This codes for CSVDSNTGTTGELFF.

This chain connects TRBV6-4 to TRBJ2-3; unclear D gene. The CDR3 is 13 residues long. From germline, CDR1 is MRHNA and CDR2 SNTAGT. Trimming pared 3 bases from V and 2 bases from J, leaving 6 bases between. The CDR3 protein is CASSEAFTDTQYF. The CDR3 nucleotides are TGTGCCAGCAGTGAAGCCTTCACAGATACGCAGTATTTT.

The chain uses TRBV19 and TRBJ1-6; D is perhaps TRBD1 (6 bases). This CDR3 is built from 16 residues. V was shortened by 4 bases and J by 9 bases, with 19 bases between the two germline ends. From germline, CDR1 is LNHDA and CDR2 SQIVND (reference sequence). The DNA for the CDR3 is TGTGCCAGTAGTAGAAACAGGGACTTGGGCCTTTCACCCCTCCACTTT. Protein: CASSRNRDLGLSPLHF.

This clone was detected a few times. The chain links TRBV9 to TRBJ1-6; D possibly corresponds to TRBD1 (5 bases). Germline V lookup: CDR1 SGDLS, CDR2 YYNGEE. The CDR3 has 13 amino acids. With 6 bases removed from V and 7 bases from J, the gap between germline ends came to 11 bases. DNA for the CDR3: TGTGCCAGCACGGCAGGGCCCAATTCACCCCTCCACTTT. The encoded protein is CASTAGPNSPLHF.

The CDR3 DNA sequence: TGTGCCAGCAGCTTTTCTTTGGCAGCGCACCTCTCCTACGAGCAGTACTTC. It specifies CASSFSLAAHLSYEQYF. The chain has TRBV5-5 and TRBJ2-7; D gene unclear. This CDR3 contains 17 residues. Trimming shortened V by 2 bases and J by 0 bases, and 18 bases separated the two germline ends. The V gene's germline CDR1 is SGHKS and CDR2 YYEKEE (reference sequence).

The chain combines TRBV7-2 with TRBJ2-3; 12 positions match TRBD2. The J segment lost 4 bases and the V segment lost 5 bases, leaving 7 bases of the junction unmatched. Germline CDR1 is SGHTA and CDR2 is FQGNSA. The length of the CDR3 is 16 residues. CDR3 region: CASSPRLAGVADTQYF. The CDR3 nucleotides read TGTGCCAGCAGCCCGAGACTAGCGGGGGTCGCAGATACGCAGTATTTT. The full variable domain, rest sourced from reference TRBV7-2 and TRBJ2-3, is GAGVSQSPSNKVTEKGKDVELRCDPISGHTALYWYRQSLGQGLEFLIYFQGNSAPDKSGLPSDRFSAERTGGSVSTLTIQRTQQEDSAVYLCASSPRLAGVADTQYFGPGTRLTVL.

The V and J genes are TRBV5-4 and TRBJ2-1; the match to TRBD2 covers 12 bases. CDR1 is SGHNT and CDR2 is YYREEE in the germline V gene (reference sequence). Trimming at V came to 5 bases and at J to 8 bases, leaving 5 bases not matched to a gene. The CDR3 contains 14 residues. CDR3 loop: CASSSSGGADEQFF. CDR3 bases: TGTGCCAGCAGTTCTAGCGGGGGGGCCGATGAGCAGTTCTTC.

V and J are TRBV28 and TRBJ2-2, with D unclear. The CDR3 has 14 amino acids. CDR1 and CDR2 from the germline V gene are MDHEN and SYDVKM. V lost 1 base, J lost 1 base, and 4 bases lay in between. CDR3 DNA sequence: TGTGCCAGCAGTTTATCAGGGAACACCGGGGAGCTGTTTTTT. It codes for CASSLSGNTGELFF.

This clone appeared a single time. CDR3 loop: CASSLEGRNTEAFF. CDR3 bases: TGTGCCAGCAGCTTAGAGGGCAGGAACACTGAAGCTTTCTTT. The chain links TRBV7-9 to TRBJ1-1; D unresolved. The germline V and J ends were trimmed by 1 base and 1 base, with 7 bases remaining between them. This CDR3 comprises 14 residues. Germline V CDR1 and CDR2: SEHNR, FQNEAQ (reference sequence).

V is TRBV19 and J is TRBJ1-5; D is uncertain. Germline lookup yields CDR1 LNHDA and CDR2 SQIVND (reference sequence). CDR3 length equals 13 residues. Trimming cost V 7 bases and J 3 bases, with 10 bases left between them. The CDR3 sequence: CASTPRVNQPQHF. The CDR3 bases are TGTGCCAGTACCCCCCGAGTCAATCAGCCCCAGCATTTT.

V usage is TRBV6-1 and J usage is TRBJ2-3; 9 nucleotides match TRBD1. The CDR3 has 11 residues. In germline, CDR1 is MNHNS, CDR2 SASEGT. The trim removed 9 bases at V and 15 bases at J, leaving 10 bases unmatched. CDR3 DNA sequence: TGTGCCAGTGTAAGGGACAGGGTTAATTATTTT. Translation: CASVRDRVNYF.

V gene TRBV30 combines with J gene TRBJ2-5, with D perhaps given as TRBD1 or TRBD2 (5 bases each). Germline V gene sequence: CDR1 GTSNPN, CDR2 SVGIG (reference sequence). The CDR3 totals 13 residues. Trimming pared 2 bases from V and 0 bases from J, leaving 7 bases between. The CDR3 bases are TGTGCCTGGAGTTGGGGGAACCAAGAGACCCAGTACTTC. Its protein is CAWSWGNQETQYF.

The V call is TRBV7-9, the J call TRBJ2-7; D is uncertain. CDR3 length equals 11 residues. Trimming removed 5 bases from V and 2 bases from J, with 4 bases in between. The germline V gene encodes CDR1 SEHNR and CDR2 FQNEAQ (reference sequence). The CDR3 DNA follows: TGTGCCAGCAGCCTGACCTACGAGCAGTACTTC. It specifies CASSLTYEQYF.

The V gene is TRBV5-4, the J gene TRBJ1-1, with a possible D match to TRBD1 (5 bases). V was trimmed by 2 bases and J by 2 bases, leaving 10 bases between them. The CDR3 runs to 14 residues. Germline V gene sequence: CDR1 SGHNT, CDR2 YYREEE (reference sequence). The CDR3 nucleotides read TGTGCCAGCAGCTTTAAGGGGATAAACACTGAAGCTTTCTTT. Translated, it gives CASSFKGINTEAFF. Full variable domain (outside the CDR3, taken from reference TRBV5-4 and TRBJ1-1): ETGVTQSPTHLIKTRGQQVTLRCSSQSGHNTVSWYQQALGQGPQFIFQYYREEENGRGNFPPRFSGLQFPNYSSELNVNALELDDSALYLCASSFKGINTEAFFGQGTRLTVV.

The rearrangement uses TRBV29-1 and TRBJ2-7; D possibly uses TRBD1 or TRBD2 (6 bases each). CDR3 length equals 14 residues. Trimming took 5 bases from V and 2 from J, leaving 16 bases between them. Germline CDR1 SQVTM, CDR2 ANQGSEA. The CDR3: CSVPGGRSTYEQYF. DNA for the CDR3: TGCAGCGTTCCTGGGGGGCGATCAACCTACGAGCAGTACTTC.

V usage is TRBV7-9 and J usage is TRBJ1-5, with 11 nucleotides matching TRBD1. Germline values: CDR1 SEHNR, CDR2 FQNEAQ (reference sequence). The V gene end was trimmed by 8 bases and the J gene end by 7 bases; junction bases not matched to a gene: 16. This CDR3 has 17 residues. This CDR3 reads CASESGQGGPGGQPQHF. Written as DNA, the CDR3 is TGTGCCAGCGAATCGGGACAGGGGGGTCCCGGGGGGCAGCCCCAGCATTTT.

The gene calls are TRBV6-5 and TRBJ1-5; D is unresolved. The CDR3 runs 14 residues. CDR1 MNHEY and CDR2 SVGAGI come from the germline V gene. Trimming pared 6 bases from V and 11 bases from J, leaving 20 bases between. CDR3 nucleotide sequence: TGTGCCAGCAGACCCTCCTGGGAGGTTGGAGCCCAGCATTTT. Amino acid sequence: CASRPSWEVGAQHF.

The chain has TRBV7-9 and TRBJ2-5; 12 nucleotides agree with TRBD2. The CDR3 totals 15 residues. Germline loops: CDR1 SEHNR, CDR2 FQNEAQ (reference sequence). V lost 4 bases and J lost 1; bases outside the gene matches: 1. The CDR3 protein is CASSSGLAGQETQYF. The CDR3 DNA sequence: TGTGCCAGCAGCTCGGGACTAGCGGGCCAAGAGACCCAGTACTTC.